Listed here are 18 T cell receptor beta chains from one sample, sequenced in a study of T cells in Graves' hyperthyroidism and ophthalmopathy. RNA transcripts yielded amplified TCR beta CDR3 regions. The HTBI primer set served for first-round RT-PCR of the TCR CDR3. One entry per CDR3 protein, called by TCRdb with MiXCR from the multiplex PCR reads. In the table there are about 380,000 distinct CDR3 sequences, 18% of which are singletons. Sequenced sample: blood. The source of these receptors is a young man with Graves' ophthalmopathy.

The genes are TRBV27 and TRBJ1-6; no clear D gene. This CDR3 is built from 14 residues. In germline, CDR1 is MNHEY, CDR2 SMNVEV (reference sequence). Trimming took off 8 bases at V and 7 bases at J, with 15 bases between the two ends. The CDR3 region has the DNA TGTGCCAGCGCCTCTCCGGGAAAAAATTCACCCCTCCACTTT. Its protein is CASASPGKNSPLHF.

The chain uses TRBV13 and TRBJ1-1, with TRBD1 identical over 8 bases. CDR3 length: 15 residues. Germline CDR1 is PRHDT and CDR2 is FYEKMQ (reference sequence). J lost 7 bases, V lost 5 bases, and 12 bases had no gene match. The CDR3: CASSGDRGRGLEAFF. CDR3 DNA sequence: TGTGCCAGCAGCGGTGACAGGGGCAGGGGGCTTGAAGCTTTCTTT.

J is TRBJ1-1 and V is TRBV10-2; D remains ambiguous. The CDR3 is 13 residues long. Looked up from germline, CDR1 is WSHSY and CDR2 is SAAADI. The ends were cut back, 2 bases at V and 1 base at J, with 5 bases in the middle. The CDR3: CASSEVPNTEAFF. The CDR3 nucleotides are TGCGCCAGCAGTGAGGTCCCGAACACTGAAGCTTTCTTT.

This clonotype was counted a few times. This chain connects TRBV27 to TRBJ1-5; weak D call: TRBD1 (6 bases). V lost 3 bases to trimming and J lost 3 bases, with 12 bases between them. The germline gives CDR1 MNHEY, CDR2 SMNVEV (reference sequence). The CDR3 extends over 15 amino acids. CDR3 sequence (DNA): TGTGCCAGCAGTTTCTCAACAGGGATCAATCAGCCCCAGCATTTT. Its translation: CASSFSTGINQPQHF.

This chain joins TRBV6-2 or TRBV6-3 and TRBJ1-1; D may be TRBD1 (6 bases). CDR3 length equals 14 residues. CDR1 and CDR2 from the germline V gene are MNHEY and SVGEGT. Deletions cut 8 bases from V and 3 bases from J, with 16 bases between. The CDR3 sequence: CASGRGQSDTEAFF. In DNA, the CDR3 is TGTGCCAGCGGCCGGGGACAATCTGACACTGAAGCTTTCTTT.

The chain recombines TRBV7-2 with TRBJ1-1; the match to TRBD1 covers 11 bases. The CDR3 covers 14 residues. CDR1 is SGHTA and CDR2 is FQGNSA in the germline V gene. V lost 5 bases and J lost 7; bases outside the gene matches: 6. The CDR3 bases are TGTGCCAGCAGCCCAGAGGACAGGGGGCTTGAAGCTTTCTTT. Protein product: CASSPEDRGLEAFF. Full variable domain (rest looked up from reference TRBV7-2 and TRBJ1-1): GAGVSQSPSNKVTEKGKDVELRCDPISGHTALYWYRQSLGQGLEFLIYFQGNSAPDKSGLPSDRFSAERTGGSVSTLTIQRTQQEDSAVYLCASSPEDRGLEAFFGQGTRLTVV.

This clonotype was seen ten or more times. This sequence joins TRBV27 and TRBJ1-1, with D possibly being TRBD1 (5 bases). CDR1 and CDR2 from the germline V gene are MNHEY and SMNVEV (reference sequence). This CDR3 region has 14 residues. The V gene lost 2 bases and the J gene lost 1 base, with 8 bases spanning the gap. In DNA, the CDR3 is TGTGCCAGCAGTTTAGGGGACTCGAACACTGAAGCTTTCTTT. Amino acid sequence: CASSLGDSNTEAFF.

This clonotype appeared a few times. The chain joins TRBV6-1 to TRBJ2-2, with 7 bases fitting TRBD1. Trimming cost V 3 bases and J 1 base; bases outside gene matches: 2. This CDR3 spans 15 amino acids. CDR1 is MNHNS, CDR2 SASEGT, per germline. CDR3 in amino acids: CASSEWTGNTGELFF. The CDR3 DNA is TGTGCCAGCAGTGAGTGGACAGGGAACACCGGGGAGCTGTTTTTT.

The rearrangement links TRBV6-6 to TRBJ2-3; a weak D match, TRBD2 (6 bases). The ends were cut back, 2 bases at V and 0 bases at J, with 12 bases in the middle. Germline V gene lookup returns CDR1 MNHNY and CDR2 SVGAGI (reference sequence). The CDR3 sequence is 16 residues long. The CDR3 DNA follows: TGTGCCAGCAGTTACCTGGCGGGAAAAAGCACAGATACGCAGTATTTT. Translated: CASSYLAGKSTDTQYF.

This clonotype has at least ten counts. The gene calls are TRBV6-2 or TRBV6-3 and TRBJ1-5, with a weak D call TRBD1 (5 bases). The CDR3 is 15 amino acids. The V gene lost 6 bases and the J gene lost 4 bases, with 16 bases spanning the gap. Looked up from germline, CDR1 is MNHEY and CDR2 is SVGEGT. CDR3 residues: CASSPGRVKNQPQHF. CDR3 DNA: TGTGCCAGCAGCCCCGGCAGGGTGAAAAATCAGCCCCAGCATTTT.

In its sample, this clonotype was seen many times. The V call is TRBV24-1, the J call TRBJ2-1, with a weak D call TRBD2 (5 bases). Trimming pared 3 bases from V and 6 bases from J, leaving 14 bases between. Germline CDR1 reads KGHDR; CDR2 reads SFDVKD. This CDR3 spans 15 amino acids. The CDR3 is CATSDPGVSGNEQFF. CDR3 coding DNA: TGTGCCACCAGTGATCCCGGGGTGAGCGGCAATGAGCAGTTCTTC.

The table lists this clonotype with many counts. The chain carries TRBV28 and TRBJ2-3, with D perhaps being TRBD1 or TRBD2 (5 bases each). Germline values: CDR1 MDHEN, CDR2 SYDVKM. V lost 0 bases and J 0 bases, leaving 16 bases between the germline ends. CDR3 length equals 18 residues. The CDR3 reads CASSLWGDLAASTDTQYF. In nucleotides, the CDR3 is TGTGCCAGCAGTTTATGGGGGGACCTGGCAGCTAGCACAGATACGCAGTATTTT.

This clonotype was picked up many times. This sequence joins TRBV6-1 and TRBJ1-2; a possible D gene is TRBD1 (5 bases). Trimming stripped 6 bases from V and 8 bases from J, with 16 bases between. From germline, CDR1 is MNHNS and CDR2 SASEGT. This CDR3 has 13 residues. The CDR3: CASSLRDGLGYTF. CDR3 bases: TGTGCCAGCAGCCTCAGGGACGGTTTGGGCTACACCTTC.

This clonotype showed up many times. CDR3 DNA: TGCGCCAGCAGAACCGGGACTAGCGGGTTGACAGATACGCAGTATTTT. It yields the protein CASRTGTSGLTDTQYF. The chain links TRBV5-1 to TRBJ2-3, with TRBD2 matching over 12 bases. The germline gives CDR1 SGHRS, CDR2 YFSETQ. Trimming removed 5 bases from V and 3 bases from J; junction bases left unmatched: 7. The CDR3 length is 16 residues.

The chain recombines TRBV7-3 with TRBJ2-1, with 12 nucleotides matching TRBD2. Trimming removed 5 bases from V and 0 bases from J; junction bases left unmatched: 14. The CDR3 contains 20 residues. Germline CDR1 and CDR2: SGHTA and FQGTGA. CDR3: CASSPPSGGALFSSYNEQFF. CDR3 nucleotide sequence: TGTGCCAGCAGCCCCCCTAGCGGGGGGGCCCTTTTTAGCTCCTACAATGAGCAGTTCTTC.

This clonotype was seen just once. As the CDR3 is not closed by the conserved phenylalanine or tryptophan, this likely results from a read error. The chain uses TRBV29-1 and TRBJ1-2, with 8 bases matching TRBD1. CDR1 is SQVTM, CDR2 ANQGSEA, per germline. With V trimmed by 3 bases and J by 5 bases, 2 bases remained unmatched. This CDR3 is built from 12 residues. This CDR3 is CSVEGQEYGYTL. The CDR3 DNA follows: TGCAGCGTTGAGGGACAGGAGTATGGCTACACCCTC.

The table lists this clonotype with a few counts. The chain joins TRBV12-5 to TRBJ1-1, with TRBD1 matching 9 bases. The germline V gene has CDR1 LGHNT and CDR2 FRNRAP. V lost 9 bases, J lost 4 bases, and 12 bases stayed unmatched. The CDR3 consists of 15 residues. CDR3 loop: CARTYYRDRVTEAFF. In DNA form, the CDR3 reads TGTGCTAGAACCTACTACCGGGACAGGGTCACTGAAGCTTTCTTT. Together with reference TRBV12-5 and TRBJ1-1, the CDR3 gives the full variable domain: DARVTQTPRHKVTEMGQEVTMRCQPILGHNTVFWYRQTMMQGLELLAYFRNRAPLDDSGMPKDRFSAEMPDATLATLKIQPSEPRDSAVYFCARTYYRDRVTEAFFGQGTRLTVV.

This clonotype was counted at least ten times. V gene TRBV6-1 combines with J gene TRBJ2-1; D is uncertain. V was cut by 1 base and J by 10 bases, with 8 bases left in between. Germline loops: CDR1 MNHNS, CDR2 SASEGT. The CDR3 is made up of 12 amino acids. This CDR3 is CASSEVRSEQFF. The CDR3, as DNA: TGTGCCAGCAGTGAAGTGAGGAGCGAGCAGTTCTTC.